A selection of T cell receptor beta chains follows, all from one sample in a study of cytomegalovirus exposure and HLA in healthy donors. Produced via immunoSEQ multiplex PCR; TCRdb's table is partial and in-frame only. Recorded here are about 130,000 clones; the top ten clones represent 1.7%. The sample consisted of PBMCs. These receptors were collected from a man younger than 30 in good health and CMV-seronegative. Both conserved end residues are part of each CDR3. A D gene is named only where the DNA matches it firmly.

d_call: .
j_call: TRBJ2-1
v_call: TRBV5-1
cdr3_length: 15
cdr3_nt: TGCGCCAGCAGCTTGGTACAGAGCTCCTACAATGAGCAGTTCTTC
cdr3_aa: CASSLVQSSYNEQFF

d_call: TRBD2
j_call: TRBJ2-3
v_call: TRBV19
cdr3_length: 17
cdr3_nt: TGTGCCAGTAGTATCGTGGGGGTCGCGGGAGGGCCAGATACGCAGTATTTT
cdr3_aa: CASSIVGVAGGPDTQYF

d_call: TRBD2
j_call: TRBJ2-2
v_call: TRBV6-7
cdr3_length: 16
cdr3_nt: TGTGCCGCCGGCGGAGGAGCGGGGGGAAGGACCGGGGAGCTGTTTTTT
cdr3_aa: CAAGGGAGGRTGELFF

d_call: .
j_call: TRBJ2-7
v_call: TRBV5-6
cdr3_length: 13
cdr3_nt: TGTGCCAGCAGCTACGGAGTCATCTACGAGCAGTACTTC
cdr3_aa: CASSYGVIYEQYF

d_call: TRBD1
j_call: TRBJ2-7
v_call: TRBV18
cdr3_length: 14
cdr3_nt: TGTGCCAGCTCACTTCGGACAGGGAACTACGAGCAGTACTTC
cdr3_aa: CASSLRTGNYEQYF

d_call: TRBD1
j_call: TRBJ1-2
v_call: TRBV7-2
cdr3_length: 16
cdr3_nt: TGTGCCAGCACCCTTCCGATGGGTCAGGGGGCTTATGGCTACACCTTC
cdr3_aa: CASTLPMGQGAYGYTF

d_call: .
j_call: TRBJ1-2
v_call: TRBV28
cdr3_length: 13
cdr3_nt: TGTGCCAGCGGAGTCACAGGGATGGGGTCTGCTACCTTC
cdr3_aa: CASGVTGMGSATF

d_call: TRBD1
j_call: TRBJ1-1
v_call: TRBV7-6
cdr3_length: 15
cdr3_nt: TGTGCCAGCAGCTCCGGACAGGGGGCGCGAACTGAAGCTTTCTTT
cdr3_aa: CASSSGQGARTEAFF

d_call: .
j_call: TRBJ2-1
v_call: TRBV4-1
cdr3_length: 16
cdr3_nt: TGCGCCAGCAGCCAAGATAGCGGAACTCTTTTCAATGAGCAGTTCTTC
cdr3_aa: CASSQDSGTLFNEQFF

d_call: TRBD1
j_call: TRBJ1-6
v_call: TRBV7-9
cdr3_length: 15
cdr3_nt: TGTGCCAGCAGCTTACCCGGGACAGGGGGTTCACCCCTCCACTTT
cdr3_aa: CASSLPGTGGSPLHF

d_call: TRBD1
j_call: TRBJ2-6
v_call: TRBV7-9
cdr3_length: 16
cdr3_nt: TGTGCCAGCGGCTTAGGGACAGGGTTAGGGGCCAACGTCCTGACTTTC
cdr3_aa: CASGLGTGLGANVLTF

d_call: .
j_call: TRBJ2-1
v_call: TRBV29-1
cdr3_length: 13
cdr3_nt: TGCAGCGTTGAGGACACTGGGGACAATGAGCAGTTCTTC
cdr3_aa: CSVEDTGDNEQFF

d_call: TRBD1
j_call: TRBJ1-2
v_call: TRBV6-5
cdr3_length: 15
cdr3_nt: TGTGCCAGCAGTGGTAGGACAGGGGGAGACTATGGCTACACCTTC
cdr3_aa: CASSGRTGGDYGYTF

d_call: TRBD1
j_call: TRBJ2-6
v_call: TRBV7-2
cdr3_length: 19
cdr3_nt: TGTGCCAGCAGCTTAGCCCCACCGGGACAGGGGTCTGGGGCCAACGTCCTGACTTTC
cdr3_aa: CASSLAPPGQGSGANVLTF

d_call: .
j_call: TRBJ2-7
v_call: TRBV5-4
cdr3_length: 11
cdr3_nt: TGTGCCAGCAGGGCGGCCTACGAGCAGTACTTC
cdr3_aa: CASRAAYEQYF

d_call: .
j_call: TRBJ2-5
v_call: TRBV7-8
cdr3_length: 16
cdr3_nt: TGTGCCAGCAGCTTGGAAAGACTCTGGTCCTCAGAGACCCAGTACTTC
cdr3_aa: CASSLERLWSSETQYF

d_call: .
j_call: TRBJ1-4
v_call: TRBV4-3
cdr3_length: 15
cdr3_nt: TGCGCCAGCAGCCAAGGTACAGGGTTCTATGAAAAACTGTTTTTT
cdr3_aa: CASSQGTGFYEKLFF

d_call: TRBD1
j_call: TRBJ2-3
v_call: TRBV7-3
cdr3_length: 17
cdr3_nt: TGTGCCAGCAGCTTAACAGGGGGCAACCTGATCACAGATACGCAGTATTTT
cdr3_aa: CASSLTGGNLITDTQYF

d_call: .
j_call: TRBJ2-2
v_call: TRBV13
cdr3_length: 15
cdr3_nt: TGTGCCAGCAGCTTAAACCCACTCAACACCGGGGAGCTGTTTTTT
cdr3_aa: CASSLNPLNTGELFF

d_call: TRBD2
j_call: TRBJ2-7
v_call: TRBV6-1
cdr3_length: 13
cdr3_nt: TGTGCCAGCACTAGCGGGAGGGCCTACGAGCAGTACTTC
cdr3_aa: CASTSGRAYEQYF

d_call: TRBD2
j_call: TRBJ2-5
v_call: TRBV7-7
cdr3_length: 13
cdr3_nt: TGTGCCAGCAGCTTAGCGGGGGGGGAGACCCAGTACTTC
cdr3_aa: CASSLAGGETQYF

d_call: .
j_call: TRBJ1-1
v_call: TRBV27
cdr3_length: 13
cdr3_nt: TGTGCCGCTGGACAGTCTATGAACACTGAAGCTTTCTTT
cdr3_aa: CAAGQSMNTEAFF

d_call: TRBD2
j_call: TRBJ2-1
v_call: TRBV5-4
cdr3_length: 16
cdr3_nt: TGTGCCAGCAGCTTACCGACTAGCGGGGCGTACAATGAGCAGTTCTTC
cdr3_aa: CASSLPTSGAYNEQFF

d_call: .
j_call: TRBJ1-5
v_call: TRBV18
cdr3_length: 13
cdr3_nt: TGTGCCAGCTCATATCTGGGAGGTCAGCCCCAGCATTTT
cdr3_aa: CASSYLGGQPQHF

d_call: TRBD1
j_call: TRBJ2-7
v_call: TRBV4-1
cdr3_length: 16
cdr3_nt: TGCGCCAGCAGCCAAGAAGGCACAGGGGTTTCCTACGAGCAGTACTTC
cdr3_aa: CASSQEGTGVSYEQYF

d_call: .
j_call: TRBJ2-7
v_call: TRBV29-1
cdr3_length: 13
cdr3_nt: TGCAGCGTTGAAGGGGGCACACCGTACGAGCAGTACTTC
cdr3_aa: CSVEGGTPYEQYF

d_call: TRBD1
j_call: TRBJ2-1
v_call: TRBV28
cdr3_length: 15
cdr3_nt: TGTGCCAGCAGCCTGCGGGACAGGGATTCCAATGAGCAGTTCTTC
cdr3_aa: CASSLRDRDSNEQFF

d_call: TRBD1
j_call: TRBJ1-5
v_call: TRBV2
cdr3_length: 15
cdr3_nt: TGTGCCAGCAGTAGGGACAGGGGACGCAATCAGCCCCAGCATTTT
cdr3_aa: CASSRDRGRNQPQHF

d_call: .
j_call: TRBJ1-2
v_call: TRBV4-3
cdr3_length: 16
cdr3_nt: TGCGCCAGCAGCCAAGATTTCCAGGGACTTAACTATGGCTACACCTTC
cdr3_aa: CASSQDFQGLNYGYTF

d_call: TRBD2
j_call: TRBJ2-7
v_call: TRBV30
cdr3_length: 11
cdr3_nt: TGTGCCTGGTCTGCCGGGGGGGAGCAGTACTTC
cdr3_aa: CAWSAGGEQYF

d_call: .
j_call: TRBJ2-7
v_call: TRBV28
cdr3_length: 14
cdr3_nt: TGTGCCAGCAGGTCCGACAGCTCCTCCTACGAGCAGTACTTC
cdr3_aa: CASRSDSSSYEQYF

d_call: TRBD2
j_call: TRBJ2-7
v_call: TRBV19
cdr3_length: 16
cdr3_nt: TGTGCCAGTAGCTGGGACGGGACTAGCGGGATCTACGAGCAGTACTTC
cdr3_aa: CASSWDGTSGIYEQYF

d_call: .
j_call: TRBJ1-3
v_call: TRBV15
cdr3_length: 15
cdr3_nt: TGTGCCACCAGCAGAGATACGGTCCCTGGAAACACCATATATTTT
cdr3_aa: CATSRDTVPGNTIYF

d_call: .
j_call: TRBJ2-7
v_call: TRBV27
cdr3_length: 12
cdr3_nt: TGTGCCAGCGGGATTTCGACGAGGGCCTTCTACTTC
cdr3_aa: CASGISTRAFYF